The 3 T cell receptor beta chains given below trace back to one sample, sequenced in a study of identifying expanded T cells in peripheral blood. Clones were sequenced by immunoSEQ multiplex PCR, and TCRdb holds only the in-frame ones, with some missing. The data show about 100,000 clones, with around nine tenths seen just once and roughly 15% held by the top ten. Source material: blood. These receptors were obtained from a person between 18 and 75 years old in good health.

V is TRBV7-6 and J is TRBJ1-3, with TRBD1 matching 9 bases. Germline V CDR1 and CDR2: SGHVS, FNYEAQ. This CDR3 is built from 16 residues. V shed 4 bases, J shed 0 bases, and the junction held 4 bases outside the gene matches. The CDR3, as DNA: TGTGCCAGCAGCTACGGACAGGGGAGCTCTGGAAACACCATATATTTT. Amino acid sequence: CASSYGQGSSGNTIYF.

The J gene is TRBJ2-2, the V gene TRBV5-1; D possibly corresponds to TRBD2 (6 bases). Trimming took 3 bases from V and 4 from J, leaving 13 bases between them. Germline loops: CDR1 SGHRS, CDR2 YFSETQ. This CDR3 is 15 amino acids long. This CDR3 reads CASSSLGRSTGELFF. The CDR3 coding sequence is TGCGCCAGCAGCTCGCTTGGGAGGAGCACCGGGGAGCTGTTTTTT.

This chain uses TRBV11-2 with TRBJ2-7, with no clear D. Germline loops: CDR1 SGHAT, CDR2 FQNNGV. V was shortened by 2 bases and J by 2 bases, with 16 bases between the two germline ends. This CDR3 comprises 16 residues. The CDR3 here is CASSLRSADPPYEQYF. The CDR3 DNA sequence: TGTGCCAGCAGCTTACGTTCGGCGGATCCCCCCTACGAGCAGTACTTC.